The entry below gives a single T cell receptor beta chain sequence along with its context. In the original processing: Quantification of nucleated cells was approximated via reference gene primer amplification. Measured with immunoSEQ multiplex PCR; TCRdb has only the in-frame clones, and not every one. V and J calls and clone size are given by that table; D and trimming were obtained from the DNA. In the table there are about 110,000 clones, 75% to 80% of which are singletons. Germline V gives CDR1 SNHLY, CDR2 FYNNEI. The CDR3 sequence is 15 residues long. Trimming removed 7 bases at V and 4 bases at J, with 14 bases between. The sample is drawn from a study of blood T cell repertoires in COVID-19. On the study more broadly: T cells, B-cell-depleted T cells, or PBMCs supplied cDNA or gDNA.

The receptor was derived from a woman of 80 years or more with active or convalescent COVID-19. The sample taken for sequencing was peripheral blood. The gene calls are TRBV2 and TRBJ2-6; no firm D call. The CDR3 here is CASTFEWAGANVLTF. The CDR3 nucleotides read TGTGCCAGCACCTTCGAATGGGCAGGGGCCAACGTCCTGACTTTC.